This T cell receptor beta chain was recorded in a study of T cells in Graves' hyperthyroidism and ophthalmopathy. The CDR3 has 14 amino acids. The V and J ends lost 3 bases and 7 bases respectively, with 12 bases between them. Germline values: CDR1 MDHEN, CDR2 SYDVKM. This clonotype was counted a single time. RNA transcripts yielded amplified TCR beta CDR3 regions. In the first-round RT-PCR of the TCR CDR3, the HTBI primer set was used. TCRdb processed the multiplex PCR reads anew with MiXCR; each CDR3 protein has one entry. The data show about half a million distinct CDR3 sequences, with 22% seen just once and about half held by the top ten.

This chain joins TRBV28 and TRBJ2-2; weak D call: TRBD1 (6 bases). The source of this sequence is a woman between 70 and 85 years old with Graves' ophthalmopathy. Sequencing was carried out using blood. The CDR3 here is CASSLRGSGGELFF. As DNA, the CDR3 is TGTGCCAGCAGTTTGAGGGGGTCGGGCGGGGAGCTGTTTTTT. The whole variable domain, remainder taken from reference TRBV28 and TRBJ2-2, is DVKVTQSSRYLVKRTGEKVFLECVQDMDHENMFWYRQDPGLGLRLIYFSYDVKMKEKGDIPEGYSVSREKKERFSLILESASTNQTSMYLCASSLRGSGGELFFGEGSRLTVL.